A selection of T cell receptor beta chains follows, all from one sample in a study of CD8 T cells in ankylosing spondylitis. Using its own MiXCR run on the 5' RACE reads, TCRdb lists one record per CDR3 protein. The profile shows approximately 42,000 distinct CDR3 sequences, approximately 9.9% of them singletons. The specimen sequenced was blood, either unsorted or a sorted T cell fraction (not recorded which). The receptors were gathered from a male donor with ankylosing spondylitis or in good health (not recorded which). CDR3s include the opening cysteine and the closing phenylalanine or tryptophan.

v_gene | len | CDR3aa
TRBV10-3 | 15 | CAISETGQSSYEQYF
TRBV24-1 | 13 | CATDLRGNEKLFF
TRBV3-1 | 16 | CASSQDFLAGTDTQYF
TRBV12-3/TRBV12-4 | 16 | CASSSYRGDSSGEQYF
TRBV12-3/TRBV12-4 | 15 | CASSPFRQGDQPQHF
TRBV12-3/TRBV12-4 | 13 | CASSFAGRGELFF
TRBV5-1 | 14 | CASSFPEGASSLYF
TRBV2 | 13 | CASSERVKSPLHF
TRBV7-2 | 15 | CASSSRALNTGELFF
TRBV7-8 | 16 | CASTRGSLGSAGELFF
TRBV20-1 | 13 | CSARDKALDAQFF
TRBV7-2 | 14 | CASSLDRSQETQYF
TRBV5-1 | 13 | CASSYTGEETQYF
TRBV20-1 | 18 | CSAVPGLAGGPGGETQYF
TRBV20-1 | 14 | CSARRLDSYNEQFF
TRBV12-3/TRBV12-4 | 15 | CASSKNRGVNQPQHF
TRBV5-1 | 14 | CASSLQGWDTEAFF
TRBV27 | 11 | CASSSPVEQYF
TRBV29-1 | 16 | CSVEDLYGQGSYGYTF
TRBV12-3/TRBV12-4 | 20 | CASSPDRLRTSWSGTDTQYF
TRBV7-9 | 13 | CASSPGGSSPLHF
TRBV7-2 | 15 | CASSLALDRPPEQYF
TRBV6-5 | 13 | CASSSRVADTQYF
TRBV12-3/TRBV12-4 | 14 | CASSFDSANYEQYF
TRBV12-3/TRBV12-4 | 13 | CASSLSRAYEQYF
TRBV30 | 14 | CAWSVGQGTTEAFF
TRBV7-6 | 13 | CASSPGPNTEAFF
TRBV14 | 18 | CASSPRRGQGTSTDTQYF
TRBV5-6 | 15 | CASSSTGEGDYGYTF
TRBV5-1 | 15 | CASSPPTGGTDTQYF
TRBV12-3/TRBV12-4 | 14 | CASSFMGVGYEQYF
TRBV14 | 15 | CASSQAAGRSYGYTF
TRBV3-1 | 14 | CASSQSSPQETQYF
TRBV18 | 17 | CASRRTGGASYNSPLHF
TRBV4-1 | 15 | CASSQVGVGNQPQHF
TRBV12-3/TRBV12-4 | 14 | CASSGQGLSYEQYF
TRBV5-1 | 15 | CASRSLSVPSYEQYF
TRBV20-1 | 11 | CSATLSYEQYF
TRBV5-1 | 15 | CASSANPTTTDEQFF
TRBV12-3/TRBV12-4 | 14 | CASRPSMGLDTQYF
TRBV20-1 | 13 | CSARVPGHSGYTF
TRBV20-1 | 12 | CSARAVTDTQYF
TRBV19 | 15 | CASTRSVRGNEKLFF
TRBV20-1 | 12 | CSAPRQGGEQYF
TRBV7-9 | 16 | CASSRLTSGGHNEQFF
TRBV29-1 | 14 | CSARGLASTGELFF
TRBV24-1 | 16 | CATSDSSGGYTGELFF
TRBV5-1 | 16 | CASSLAIGGRTDTQYF
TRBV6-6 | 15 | CASSGGDRGPQPQHF
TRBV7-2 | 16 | CASRPTRGFSTDTQYF
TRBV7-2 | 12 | CASSSNNGGYTF
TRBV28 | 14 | CASVTGQKFYGYTF